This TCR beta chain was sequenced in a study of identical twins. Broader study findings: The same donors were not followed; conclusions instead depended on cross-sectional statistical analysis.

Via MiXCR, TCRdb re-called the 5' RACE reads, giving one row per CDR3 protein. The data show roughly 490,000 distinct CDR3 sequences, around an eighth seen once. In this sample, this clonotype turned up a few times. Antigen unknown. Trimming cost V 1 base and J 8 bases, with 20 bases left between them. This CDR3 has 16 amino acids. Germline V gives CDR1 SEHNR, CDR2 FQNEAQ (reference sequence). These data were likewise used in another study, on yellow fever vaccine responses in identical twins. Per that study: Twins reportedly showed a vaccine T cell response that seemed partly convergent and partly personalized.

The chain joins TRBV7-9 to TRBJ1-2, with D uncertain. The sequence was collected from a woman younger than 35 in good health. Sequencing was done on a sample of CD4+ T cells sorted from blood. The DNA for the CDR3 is TGTGCCAGCAGCTTAGATATTTCCGTTGGCTTCATCGGCTACACCTTC. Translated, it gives CASSLDISVGFIGYTF.